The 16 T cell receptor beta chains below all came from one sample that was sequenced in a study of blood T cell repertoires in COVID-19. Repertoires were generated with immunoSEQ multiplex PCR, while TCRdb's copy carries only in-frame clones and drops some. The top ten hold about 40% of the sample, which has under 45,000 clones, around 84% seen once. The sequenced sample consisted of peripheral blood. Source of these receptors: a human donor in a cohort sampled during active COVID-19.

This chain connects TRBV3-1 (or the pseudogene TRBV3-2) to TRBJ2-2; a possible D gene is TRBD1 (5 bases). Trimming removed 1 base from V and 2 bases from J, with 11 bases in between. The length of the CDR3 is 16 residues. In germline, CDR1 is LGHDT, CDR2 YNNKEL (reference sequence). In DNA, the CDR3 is TGTGCCAGCAGCCAAGGATTACAGGACAACACCGGGGAGCTGTTTTTT. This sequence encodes CASSQGLQDNTGELFF.

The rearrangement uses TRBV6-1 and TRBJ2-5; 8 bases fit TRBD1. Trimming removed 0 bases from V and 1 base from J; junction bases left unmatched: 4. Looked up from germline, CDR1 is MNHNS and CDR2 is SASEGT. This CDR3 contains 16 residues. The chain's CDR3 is CASSEAPGQGQETQYF. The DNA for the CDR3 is TGTGCCAGCAGTGAAGCACCTGGACAGGGCCAAGAGACCCAGTACTTC.

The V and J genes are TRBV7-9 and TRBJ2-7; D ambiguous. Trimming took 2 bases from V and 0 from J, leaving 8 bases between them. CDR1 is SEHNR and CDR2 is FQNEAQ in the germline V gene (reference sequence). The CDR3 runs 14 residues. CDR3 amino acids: CASSLLMSSYEQYF. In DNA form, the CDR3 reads TGTGCCAGCAGCTTATTGATGAGCTCCTACGAGCAGTACTTC.

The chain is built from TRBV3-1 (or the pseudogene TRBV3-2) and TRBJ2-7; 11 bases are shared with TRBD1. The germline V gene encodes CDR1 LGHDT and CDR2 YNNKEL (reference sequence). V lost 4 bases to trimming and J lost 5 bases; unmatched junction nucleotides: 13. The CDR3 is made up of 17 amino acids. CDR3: CASSPGYGTGGEDEQYF. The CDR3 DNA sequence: TGTGCCAGCAGCCCAGGGTACGGGACAGGGGGAGAGGACGAGCAGTACTTC.

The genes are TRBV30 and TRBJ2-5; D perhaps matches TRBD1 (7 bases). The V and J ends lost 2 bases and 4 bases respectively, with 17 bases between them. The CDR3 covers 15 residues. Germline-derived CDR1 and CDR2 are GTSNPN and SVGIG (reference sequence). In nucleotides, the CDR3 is TGTGCCTGGAGTCCTACAGGGGCCGGGGGAGAGACCCAGTACTTC. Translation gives CAWSPTGAGGETQYF.

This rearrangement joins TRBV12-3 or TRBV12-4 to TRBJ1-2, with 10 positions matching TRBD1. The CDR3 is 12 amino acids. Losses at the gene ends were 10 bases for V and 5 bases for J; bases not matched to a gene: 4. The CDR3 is CAIDRGRYGYTF. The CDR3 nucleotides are TGTGCCATCGACAGGGGGCGATATGGCTACACCTTC.

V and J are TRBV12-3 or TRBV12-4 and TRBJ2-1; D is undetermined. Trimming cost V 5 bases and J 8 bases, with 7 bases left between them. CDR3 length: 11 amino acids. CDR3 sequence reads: CASSPSHEQFF. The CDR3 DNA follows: TGTGCCAGCAGTCCCTCCCATGAGCAGTTCTTC.

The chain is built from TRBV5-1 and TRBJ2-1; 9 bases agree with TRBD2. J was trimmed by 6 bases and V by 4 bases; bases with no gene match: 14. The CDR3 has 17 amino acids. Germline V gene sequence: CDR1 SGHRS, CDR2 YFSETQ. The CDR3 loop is CASSRGGIQRGANEQFF. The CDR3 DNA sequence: TGCGCCAGCAGCAGAGGCGGGATCCAGCGGGGGGCCAATGAGCAGTTCTTC.

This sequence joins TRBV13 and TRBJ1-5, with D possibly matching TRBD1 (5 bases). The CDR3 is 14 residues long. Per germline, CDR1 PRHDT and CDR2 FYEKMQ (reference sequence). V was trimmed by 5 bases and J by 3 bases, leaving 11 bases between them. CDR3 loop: CASSQGHINQPQHF. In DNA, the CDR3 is TGTGCCAGCAGCCAAGGACATATCAATCAGCCCCAGCATTTT.

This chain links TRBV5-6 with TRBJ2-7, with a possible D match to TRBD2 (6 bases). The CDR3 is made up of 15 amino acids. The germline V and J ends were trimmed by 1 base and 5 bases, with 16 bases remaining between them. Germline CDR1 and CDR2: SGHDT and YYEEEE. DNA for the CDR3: TGTGCCAGCAGCTTGTGGGGAAGGACTATGAACGAGCAGTACTTC. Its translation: CASSLWGRTMNEQYF.

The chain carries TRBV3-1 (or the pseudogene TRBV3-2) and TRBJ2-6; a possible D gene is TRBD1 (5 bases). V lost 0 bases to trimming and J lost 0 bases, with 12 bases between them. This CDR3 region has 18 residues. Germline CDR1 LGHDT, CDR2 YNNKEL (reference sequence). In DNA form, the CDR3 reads TGTGCCAGCAGCCAAGATGGGGCCAAGAACTCTGGGGCCAACGTCCTGACTTTC. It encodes CASSQDGAKNSGANVLTF.

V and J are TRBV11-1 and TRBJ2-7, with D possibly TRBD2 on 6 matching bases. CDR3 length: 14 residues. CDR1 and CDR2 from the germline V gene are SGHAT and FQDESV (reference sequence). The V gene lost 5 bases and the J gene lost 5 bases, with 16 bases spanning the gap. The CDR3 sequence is CASSAPWGRHEQYF. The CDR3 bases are TGTGCCAGCAGCGCACCATGGGGGAGGCACGAGCAGTACTTC.

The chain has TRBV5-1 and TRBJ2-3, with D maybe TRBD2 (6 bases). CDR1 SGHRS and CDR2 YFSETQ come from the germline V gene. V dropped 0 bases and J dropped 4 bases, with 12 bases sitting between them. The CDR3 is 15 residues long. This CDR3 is CASSLAPGEADTQYF. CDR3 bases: TGCGCCAGCAGCTTGGCCCCGGGGGAGGCAGATACGCAGTATTTT.

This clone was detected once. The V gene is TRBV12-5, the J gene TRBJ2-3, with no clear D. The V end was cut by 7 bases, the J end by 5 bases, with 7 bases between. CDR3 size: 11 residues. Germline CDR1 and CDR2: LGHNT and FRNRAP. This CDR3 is CASAQIDTQYF. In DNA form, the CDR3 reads TGTGCTAGTGCCCAGATAGATACGCAGTATTTT.

CDR3 loop: CASSSLRQGFYYSNQPQHF. The CDR3 nucleotides are TGTGCCAGCAGCAGCCTTCGACAGGGATTTTACTATAGCAATCAGCCCCAGCATTTT. The V and J genes are TRBV3-1 (or the pseudogene TRBV3-2) and TRBJ1-5, with 7 bases fitting TRBD1. The CDR3 totals 19 residues. Germline CDR1 LGHDT, CDR2 YNNKEL (reference sequence). Trimming cost V 5 bases and J 0 bases; bases outside gene matches: 16.

The CDR3, as DNA: TGCGCCAGCAGCCAAGACTTCCCGACAGGGAACACTGAAGCTTTCTTT. Protein product: CASSQDFPTGNTEAFF. V and J are TRBV4-1 and TRBJ1-1; TRBD1 might be the D (6 bases). V dropped 0 bases and J dropped 1 base, with 12 bases sitting between them. CDR3 length: 16 residues. Germline V lookup: CDR1 MGHRA, CDR2 YSYEKL.